This T cell receptor (beta chain) was recovered during a study of blood T cell repertoires in COVID-19. Study summary: Sample material is recorded as cDNA or gDNA derived from T cells, B-cell-depleted T cells, or PBMCs.

CDR3 length: 15 residues. Germline CDR1 is LNHDA and CDR2 is SQIVND (reference sequence). The V end lost 0 bases, the J end lost 6 bases, and 11 bases lay between the germline ends. The repertoire was sequenced with immunoSEQ multiplex PCR; TCRdb's copy has only in-frame clones and lacks some. The profile shows approximately 300,000 clones, 85% to 90% of them singletons. The V gene is TRBV19, the J gene TRBJ2-2, with D tentatively TRBD2 (6 bases). The specimen sequenced was peripheral blood. The TCR comes from a woman aged 45-65 years with COVID-19, enrolled during active disease. CDR3 in DNA: TGTGCCAGTAGTATAGATCGCTGGGGGGCCGGGGAGCTGTTTTTT. Translating it yields CASSIDRWGAGELFF.